The T cell receptor beta chain described here comes from a study of blood T cell repertoires in COVID-19. About the study: PBMCs, B-cell-depleted T cells, or T cells were the source of the cDNA or gDNA that made up the material.

As originally analysed: Counts of nucleated cells, estimated from reference gene primer amplification, were obtained. Profiling relied on immunoSEQ multiplex PCR, and the TCRdb table lists in-frame clones only, not all of them. The V and J calls and clone size were taken over from that table, and D and trimming were inferred from the DNA. The sample includes approximately 490,000 clones, about nine tenths of them seen just once. V was trimmed by 7 bases and J by 3 bases, leaving 11 bases between them. The CDR3 covers 13 residues. CDR1 and CDR2 from the germline V gene are WSHSY and SAAADI. The sample holds a few counts of this clone. The study drew participants aged about 18 to 95 years from about two dozen US areas. Recovery among Cohort 3 donors was established by two negative PCRs, clearance, or symptom resolution.

This TCR was sampled from a woman between 18 and 30 years old who had recovered from COVID-19. The gene calls are TRBV10-2 and TRBJ2-3, with D unclear. The specimen was PBMCs or T cells enriched from blood (not recorded which). CDR3 nucleotides: TGCGCCAGCACGCGGCGGCGAACAGATACGCAGTATTTT. This encodes CASTRRRTDTQYF.